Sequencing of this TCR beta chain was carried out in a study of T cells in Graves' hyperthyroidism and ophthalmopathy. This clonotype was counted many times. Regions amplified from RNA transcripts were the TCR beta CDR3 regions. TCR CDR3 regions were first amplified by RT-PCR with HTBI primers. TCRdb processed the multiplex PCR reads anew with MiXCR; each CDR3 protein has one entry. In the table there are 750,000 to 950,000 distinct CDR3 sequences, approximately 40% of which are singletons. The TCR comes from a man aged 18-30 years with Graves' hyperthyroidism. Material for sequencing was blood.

The CDR3: CASSPQGEAYGYTF. CDR3 nucleotide sequence: TGTGCCAGCAGCCCCCAAGGGGAGGCCTATGGCTACACCTTC. J is TRBJ1-2 and V is TRBV9; possibly TRBD1 for D (5 bases). Germline CDR1 SGDLS, CDR2 YYNGEE. The CDR3 consists of 14 residues. The germline V and J ends were trimmed by 4 bases and 4 bases, with 14 bases remaining between them.